This TCR beta chain was sequenced in a study of blood T cell repertoires in COVID-19. The wider study: The origin of the acute and convalescent COVID-19 samples was the United States, Italy and Spain. The cDNA or gDNA used as material had been derived from T cells, B-cell-depleted T cells, or PBMCs.

Under the authors' procedure: By means of reference gene primer amplification, nucleated cell counts were estimated. Data came from immunoSEQ multiplex PCR; TCRdb stores just in-frame clones and leaves some out. That table gives V, J and clone size, and the DNA gave D and trimming. This table has tens of thousands of clones, 75% to 90% appearing once. V was trimmed by 2 bases and J by 0 bases, leaving 8 bases between them. Germline CDR1 reads MNHEY; CDR2 reads SMNVEV (reference sequence). The CDR3 covers 15 residues. The specimen was peripheral blood. This TCR derives from a man aged 55 to 70 with acute or convalescent COVID-19. This rearrangement joins TRBV27 to TRBJ1-3; D might be TRBD1 (6 bases). CDR3 DNA sequence: TGTGCCAGCAGTTTACAGGGGCACTCTGGAAACACCATATATTTT. As protein: CASSLQGHSGNTIYF.